This T cell receptor (beta chain) was captured in a study of blood T cell repertoires in COVID-19. Background on the study: Samples came from the United States, Italy and Spain, spanning acute and convalescent COVID-19. The cDNA or gDNA used as material had been derived from T cells, B-cell-depleted T cells, or PBMCs.

In the authors' workflow: Amplification of reference gene primers provided the estimated nucleated cell counts. Sequenced by immunoSEQ multiplex PCR; TCRdb stores in-frame clones only, minus some. The V and J calls and clone size were taken over from that table, and D and trimming were inferred from the DNA. Of 120,000 or so clones in the sample, roughly four fifths were seen once. The ends were cut back, 4 bases at V and 2 bases at J, with 9 bases in the middle. This CDR3 is built from 13 residues. The sample consisted of peripheral blood. The genes are TRBV12-3 or TRBV12-4 and TRBJ2-7; D gene ambiguous. This clonotype was sampled from a woman between 55 and 75 years old with acute or convalescent COVID-19. The chain's CDR3 is CASSSRGTYEQYF. In DNA form, the CDR3 reads TGTGCCAGCAGTTCTCGAGGTACCTACGAGCAGTACTTC.